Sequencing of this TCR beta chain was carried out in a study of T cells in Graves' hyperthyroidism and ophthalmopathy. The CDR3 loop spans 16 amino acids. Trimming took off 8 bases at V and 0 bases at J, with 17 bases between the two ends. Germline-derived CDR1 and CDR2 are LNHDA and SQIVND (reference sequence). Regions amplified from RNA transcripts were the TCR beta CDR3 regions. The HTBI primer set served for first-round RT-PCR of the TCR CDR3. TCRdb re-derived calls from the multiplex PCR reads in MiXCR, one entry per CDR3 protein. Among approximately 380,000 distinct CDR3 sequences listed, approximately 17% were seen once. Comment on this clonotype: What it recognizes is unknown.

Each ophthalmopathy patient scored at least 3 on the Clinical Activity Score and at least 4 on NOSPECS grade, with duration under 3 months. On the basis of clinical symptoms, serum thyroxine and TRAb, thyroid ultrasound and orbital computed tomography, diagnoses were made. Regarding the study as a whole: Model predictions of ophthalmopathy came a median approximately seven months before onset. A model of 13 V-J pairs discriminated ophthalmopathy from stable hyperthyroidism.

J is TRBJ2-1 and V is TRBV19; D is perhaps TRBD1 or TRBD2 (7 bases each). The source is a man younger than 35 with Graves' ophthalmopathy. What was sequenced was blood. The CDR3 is CASGEGAHSSYNEQFF. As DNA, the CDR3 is TGTGCCAGTGGGGAGGGGGCCCATAGCTCCTACAATGAGCAGTTCTTC.